Shown below are 8 T cell receptor beta chains from a single sample sequenced in a study of identical twins. TCRdb re-derived calls from the 5' RACE reads in MiXCR, one entry per CDR3 protein. The sample contains 540,000 or so distinct CDR3 sequences, around 24% of which appear only once. The same specimen was also included in a second study, on yellow fever vaccine responses in identical twins.

The sample taken for sequencing was CD4+ T cells sorted from blood. These receptors were taken from a woman in her late teens or twenties in good health.

The chain couples TRBV15 to TRBJ2-1, with D uncertain. Germline V gene data show CDR1 as LNHNV and CDR2 as YYDKDF (reference sequence). V shed 0 bases and J shed 2 bases, with 8 bases lying between them. This CDR3 comprises 15 residues. The CDR3 loop is CATSRDPGPYNEQFF. CDR3 in DNA: TGTGCCACCAGCAGAGATCCGGGCCCCTACAATGAGCAGTTCTTC.

There are a few counts of this clonotype. The chain employs TRBV7-2 and TRBJ1-1; maybe TRBD1 (5 bases). CDR1 is SGHTA, CDR2 FQGNSA, per germline. Trimming took off 1 base at V and 4 bases at J, with 16 bases between the two ends. The length of the CDR3 is 16 residues. The CDR3 DNA follows: TGTGCCAGCAGCTTAGAGATCCTAGGCGGGGGCACTGAAGCTTTCTTT. The encoded protein is CASSLEILGGGTEAFF. Full variable domain (missing parts from reference TRBV7-2 and TRBJ1-1): GAGVSQSPSNKVTEKGKDVELRCDPISGHTALYWYRQSLGQGLEFLIYFQGNSAPDKSGLPSDRFSAERTGGSVSTLTIQRTQQEDSAVYLCASSLEILGGGTEAFFGQGTRLTVV.

In this sample, this clonotype turned up a few times. The chain employs TRBV5-1 and TRBJ2-7; 10 positions agree with TRBD1. The CDR3 covers 16 residues. Germline V gives CDR1 SGHRS, CDR2 YFSETQ. J gave up 4 bases and V 7 bases, and 14 bases lay outside the gene matches. The CDR3 loop reads CASGPTGGVERYEQYF. The CDR3 DNA follows: TGCGCCAGCGGACCGACAGGGGGCGTTGAGAGGTACGAGCAGTACTTC.

In its sample, this clonotype was seen many times. The chain uses TRBV7-8 and TRBJ2-3; TRBD2 aligns across 8 bases. The CDR3 loop spans 15 amino acids. Germline V gene lookup returns CDR1 SGHVS and CDR2 FQNEAQ. V was clipped by 4 bases and J by 0 bases; unmatched bases: 3. The CDR3 loop reads CASSWTSSSTDTQYF. CDR3 bases: TGTGCCAGCAGCTGGACTAGCAGTAGCACAGATACGCAGTATTTT.

J is TRBJ2-2 and V is TRBV25-1, with 7 positions matching TRBD2. In germline, CDR1 is MGHDK, CDR2 SYGVNS. The CDR3 runs 17 residues. The junction had 9 bases not matched to a gene; V was cut back by 5 bases and J by 0 bases. Written as DNA, the CDR3 is TGTGCCAGCAGTTCCCACCGACTAGCCGCGAACACCGGGGAGCTGTTTTTT. Its translation: CASSSHRLAANTGELFF. The whole variable domain, remainder taken from reference TRBV25-1 and TRBJ2-2, is EADIYQTPRYLVIGTGKKITLECSQTMGHDKMYWYQQDPGMELHLIHYSYGVNSTEKGDLSSESTVSRIRTEHFPLTLESARPSHTSQYLCASSSHRLAANTGELFFGEGSRLTVL.

The chain joins TRBV20-1 to TRBJ2-2, with 7 bases matching TRBD2. J lost 5 bases, V lost 3 bases, and 6 bases had no gene match. From germline, CDR1 is DFQATT and CDR2 SNEGSKA (reference sequence). This CDR3 has 14 residues. The CDR3 DNA is TGCAGTGCTAGGAAGGTAGCGGGTACCGGGGAGCTGTTTTTT. Protein sequence: CSARKVAGTGELFF.

This clonotype was observed many times. V usage is TRBV5-1 and J usage is TRBJ2-1; D is perhaps TRBD2 (6 bases). Per the germline V gene, CDR1 is SGHRS and CDR2 is YFSETQ. CDR3 length: 16 amino acids. V lost 4 bases and J lost 7, with 21 bases in between. This CDR3 reads CASSPTRTTLGNEQFF. For the CDR3, the DNA is TGCGCCAGCAGCCCTACAAGGACTACCCTGGGGAATGAGCAGTTCTTC. Supplemented by reference TRBV5-1 and TRBJ2-1, the full variable domain reads KAGVTQTPRYLIKTRGQQVTLSCSPISGHRSVSWYQQTPGQGLQFLFEYFSETQRNKGNFPGRFSGRQFSNSRSEMNVSTLELGDSALYLCASSPTRTTLGNEQFFGPGTRLTVL.

This clonotype was seen a handful of times. The chain joins TRBV7-9 to TRBJ2-5; no firm D call. With 5 bases removed from V and 9 bases from J, the gap between germline ends came to 10 bases. Looked up from germline, CDR1 is SEHNR and CDR2 is FQNEAQ (reference sequence). The CDR3 is made up of 11 amino acids. CDR3 bases: TGTGCCAGCAGCCAAGAAAGGGCCCAGTACTTC. Protein: CASSQERAQYF.